Listed below are T cell receptor beta chains from one sample, sequenced in a study of neoadjuvant anti-PD-1 for oral cavity cancer. Produced via immunoSEQ multiplex PCR; TCRdb's table is partial and in-frame only. The data show about 15,000 clones, over 55% seen once. Sequenced material: PBMCs, taken before nivolumab (anti-PD-1) treatment. The receptors here all came from a person aged 35-79 years with oral cavity squamous cell carcinoma. The CDR3 runs from the conserved cysteine through the conserved F or W. The order of the fields is J gene, clone size, D gene, V gene, CDR3 protein, CDR3 DNA. The D gene is left open where the match is weak. A clone size is listed for some rows: how often the clone was seen (once, few, many), or a class if it is expanded.

TRBJ2-1,-,TRBD2,TRBV12-5,CASGLAGGPNEQFF,TGTGCTAGTGGTTTAGCGGGGGGGCCTAATGAGCAGTTCTTC
TRBJ2-5,-,TRBD1,TRBV9,CASSVEAGGAQYF,TGTGCCAGCAGCGTAGAAGCAGGGGGTGCCCAGTACTTC
TRBJ1-5,few,-,TRBV1,CTSSHFDRVYNQPQHF,TGCACCAGCAGCCACTTCGACAGGGTGTACAATCAGCCCCAGCATTTT
TRBJ1-1,few,TRBD1,TRBV7-2,CASRLGTGALTEAFF,TGTGCCAGCAGACTCGGGACAGGGGCTCTCACTGAAGCTTTCTTT
TRBJ2-1,-,TRBD2,TRBV9,CASSVVAGETYNEQFF,TGTGCCAGCAGCGTAGTGGCGGGAGAAACCTACAATGAGCAGTTCTTC
TRBJ2-3,-,-,TRBV6-5,CASSGRTQTDTQYF,TGTGCCAGCAGTGGCCGGACTCAAACAGATACGCAGTATTTT
TRBJ1-5,-,-,TRBV7-6,CASSLGLGNQPQHF,TGTGCCAGCAGCTTAGGCCTGGGAAATCAGCCCCAGCATTTT
TRBJ2-5,-,-,TRBV12-1,CASSFGPVLGTQYF,TGTGCCAGCAGCTTTGGGCCCGTATTGGGGACCCAGTACTTC
TRBJ2-1,-,TRBD2,TRBV28,CASSSSSGEQFF,TGTGCCAGCAGTTCGTCTAGCGGTGAGCAGTTCTTC
TRBJ2-3,-,TRBD2,TRBV5-4,CASSRSSGGAEDTQYF,TGTGCCAGCAGCAGATCTAGCGGGGGGGCTGAAGATACGCAGTATTTT
TRBJ2-2,-,TRBD2,TRBV7-9,CASSLTGLATNTGELFF,TGTGCCAGCAGCTTAACAGGACTAGCGACGAACACCGGGGAGCTGTTTTTT
TRBJ2-1,-,-,TRBV21-1,CASSKGPDREGDNEQFF,TGTGCCAGCAGCAAAGGGCCTGACAGGGAGGGGGACAATGAGCAGTTCTTC
TRBJ1-1,few,TRBD1,TRBV5-1,CASSLETGGWTEAFF,TGCGCCAGCAGCTTGGAGACAGGGGGGTGGACTGAAGCTTTCTTT
TRBJ2-7,-,-,TRBV18,CASSPEKYEQYF,TGTGCCAGCTCACCAGAAAAGTACGAGCAGTACTTC
TRBJ1-6,few,-,TRBV7-9,CASSFPPAYPLHF,TGTGCCAGCAGCTTCCCTCCGGCCTACCCCCTCCACTTT
TRBJ1-3,few,-,TRBV4-2,CASSQDLNSGNTIYF,TGTGCCAGCAGCCAAGATCTAAACTCTGGAAACACCATATATTTT
TRBJ1-5,-,-,TRBV6-1,CASSDLGYGPQHF,TGTGCCAGCAGTGATCTGGGATATGGGCCCCAGCATTTT
TRBJ2-5,-,TRBD1,TRBV2,CASKQGRQETQYF,TGTGCCAGCAAACAGGGGCGCCAAGAGACCCAGTACTTC
TRBJ1-6,-,-,TRBV6-5,CASRAYTTGLHF,TGTGCCAGCAGAGCCTACACGACAGGCCTCCACTTT
TRBJ1-1,-,-,TRBV19,CASSTVPGNTEAFF,TGTGCCAGTAGTACCGTCCCAGGGAACACTGAAGCTTTCTTT
TRBJ2-5,-,-,TRBV6-1,CASSGRVQGETQYF,TGTGCCAGCAGTGGTAGGGTTCAAGGAGAGACCCAGTACTTC
TRBJ2-5,-,-,TRBV6-1,CASSLGPKETQYF,TGTGCCAGCAGCCTAGGGCCTAAAGAGACCCAGTACTTC
TRBJ2-5,-,TRBD2,TRBV2,CASSESPVSGEETQYF,TGTGCCAGCAGTGAATCCCCGGTTAGCGGGGAAGAGACCCAGTACTTC
TRBJ2-2,-,TRBD1,TRBV28,CASTEGDRSTGELFF,TGTGCCAGCACGGAAGGGGACAGGAGCACCGGGGAGCTGTTTTTT
TRBJ2-2,-,TRBD2,TRBV10-2,CASSLLAGGLNTGELFF,TGCGCCAGCAGCTTACTAGCGGGGGGTTTGAACACCGGGGAGCTGTTTTTT
TRBJ1-1,-,-,TRBV5-1,CASSFNREGTEAFF,TGCGCCAGCAGCTTTAACAGGGAGGGCACTGAAGCTTTCTTT
TRBJ1-1,-,-,TRBV6-5,CASSYDLYGPEAFF,TGTGCCAGCAGTTACGATCTATACGGGCCTGAAGCTTTCTTT